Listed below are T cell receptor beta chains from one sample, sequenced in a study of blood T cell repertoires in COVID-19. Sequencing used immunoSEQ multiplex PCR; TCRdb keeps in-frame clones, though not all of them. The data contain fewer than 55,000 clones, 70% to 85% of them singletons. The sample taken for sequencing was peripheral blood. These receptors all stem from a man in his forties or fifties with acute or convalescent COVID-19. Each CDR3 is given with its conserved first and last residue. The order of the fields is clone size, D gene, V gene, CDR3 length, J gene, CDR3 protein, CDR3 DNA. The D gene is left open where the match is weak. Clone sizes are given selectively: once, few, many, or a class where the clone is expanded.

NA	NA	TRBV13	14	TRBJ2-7	CASSPTSVPYEQYF	TGTGCCAGCAGCCCAACTTCGGTGCCCTACGAGCAGTACTTC
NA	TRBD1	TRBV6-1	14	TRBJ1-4	CASSEGQGFEKLFF	TGTGCCAGCAGTGAAGGACAGGGGTTTGAAAAACTGTTTTTT
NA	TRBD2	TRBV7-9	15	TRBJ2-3	CASSLATSAADTQYF	TGTGCCAGCAGCTTAGCCACTAGCGCCGCAGATACGCAGTATTTT
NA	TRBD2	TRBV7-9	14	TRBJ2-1	CASSWASGVDEQFF	TGTGCCAGCAGCTGGGCTAGCGGGGTGGATGAGCAGTTCTTC
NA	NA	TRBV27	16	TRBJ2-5	CASSLSNSGFIETQYF	TGTGCCAGCAGTTTATCTAACTCAGGGTTCATAGAGACCCAGTACTTC
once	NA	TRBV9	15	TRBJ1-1	CASSAYWEGITEAFF	TGTGCCAGCAGCGCTTACTGGGAGGGGATCACTGAAGCTTTCTTT
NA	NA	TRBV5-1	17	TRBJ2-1	CASSLAGGLAGYNEQFF	TGCGCCAGCAGCTTGGCAGGCGGGTTGGCTGGGTACAATGAGCAGTTCTTC
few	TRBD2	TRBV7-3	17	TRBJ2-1	CASSLNGGRGPYNEQFF	TGTGCCAGCAGCTTAAATGGCGGGAGAGGCCCTTACAATGAGCAGTTCTTC
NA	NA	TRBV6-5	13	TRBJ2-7	CASRRGTPYEQYF	TGTGCCAGCAGAAGGGGTACCCCCTACGAGCAGTACTTC
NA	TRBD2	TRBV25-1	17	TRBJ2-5	CASSELQWRGGRETQYF	TGTGCCAGCAGTGAATTGCAATGGCGGGGGGGCCGAGAGACCCAGTACTTC
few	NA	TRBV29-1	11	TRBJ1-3	CSAEGGNTIYF	TGCAGCGCCGAAGGCGGTAACACCATATATTTT
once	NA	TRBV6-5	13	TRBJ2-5	CASSPGYQETQYF	TGTGCCAGCAGTCCAGGGTACCAAGAGACCCAGTACTTC
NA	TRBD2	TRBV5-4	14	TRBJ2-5	CASSQGLASETQYF	TGTGCCAGCAGCCAGGGACTAGCCTCAGAGACCCAGTACTTC
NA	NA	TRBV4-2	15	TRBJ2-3	CASRLRAGSPDTQYF	TGTGCCAGCAGGCTCAGGGCAGGCTCCCCAGATACGCAGTATTTT
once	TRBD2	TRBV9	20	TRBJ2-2	CASSATDPGLAGVIAGELFF	TGTGCCAGCAGCGCGACCGACCCGGGACTAGCGGGAGTCATCGCCGGGGAGCTGTTTTTT
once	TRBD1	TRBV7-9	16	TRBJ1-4	CAVNRDRGRDNEKLFF	TGTGCCGTCAACCGGGACAGGGGGCGCGATAATGAAAAACTGTTTTTT
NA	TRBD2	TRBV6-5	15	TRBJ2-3	CASSSSGDNSDTQYF	TGTGCCAGCAGTTCTAGCGGGGACAACTCAGATACGCAGTATTTT
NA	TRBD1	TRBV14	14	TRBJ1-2	CASSQRQGADGYTF	TGTGCCAGCAGCCAGAGACAGGGGGCGGATGGCTACACCTTC
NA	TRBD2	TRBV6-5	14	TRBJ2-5	CASLAGDIQETQYF	TGTGCCAGCCTAGCGGGGGATATACAAGAGACCCAGTACTTC
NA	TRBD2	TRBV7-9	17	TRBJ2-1	CASSPRAPSGSIDEQFF	TGTGCCAGCAGCCCCCGGGCGCCTAGCGGGAGTATTGATGAGCAGTTCTTC
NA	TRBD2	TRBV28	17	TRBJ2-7	CASSFQREGRRAYEQYF	TGTGCCAGCAGTTTTCAGCGGGAGGGCCGCAGGGCCTACGAGCAGTACTTC
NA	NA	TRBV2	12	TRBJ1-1	CASARGNTEAFF	TGTGCCAGCGCCAGGGGGAACACTGAAGCTTTCTTT
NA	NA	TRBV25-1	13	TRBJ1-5	CASSGAGAQPQHF	TGTGCCAGCAGTGGGGCAGGGGCGCAGCCCCAGCATTTT
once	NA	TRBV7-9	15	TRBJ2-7	CASSLAGTEIDEQYF	TGTGCCAGCAGTCTCGCCGGGACTGAGATCGACGAGCAGTACTTC
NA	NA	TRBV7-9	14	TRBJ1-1	CASSFQGPNTEAFF	TGTGCCAGCAGCTTCCAGGGGCCGAACACTGAAGCTTTCTTT
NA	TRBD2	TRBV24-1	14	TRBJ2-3	CATTSGRVKDTQYF	TGTGCCACCACTAGCGGGAGGGTTAAAGATACGCAGTATTTT
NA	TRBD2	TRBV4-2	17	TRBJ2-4	CASSQEVTSGGQNIQYF	TGTGCCAGCAGCCAAGAGGTGACTAGCGGGGGGCAAAACATTCAGTACTTC
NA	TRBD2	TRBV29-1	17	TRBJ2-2	CSAKVLAGDDNTGELFF	TGCAGCGCCAAGGTTCTAGCGGGGGACGATAACACCGGGGAGCTGTTTTTT
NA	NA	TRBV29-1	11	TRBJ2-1	CSGRGYNEQFF	TGCAGCGGCCGGGGGTACAATGAGCAGTTCTTC
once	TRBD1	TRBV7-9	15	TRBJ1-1	CASRRTGNMNTEAFF	TGTGCCAGCAGACGGACAGGGAACATGAACACTGAAGCTTTCTTT
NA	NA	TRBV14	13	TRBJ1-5	CASSHSDGQPQHF	TGTGCCAGCAGCCATAGTGATGGTCAGCCCCAGCATTTT
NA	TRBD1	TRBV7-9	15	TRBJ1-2	CASSLAGTVLYGYTF	TGTGCCAGCAGCTTAGCGGGGACAGTTTTGTATGGCTACACCTTC
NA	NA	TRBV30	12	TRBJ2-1	CAWRTSFREQFF	TGTGCCTGGAGAACTAGCTTCCGTGAGCAGTTCTTC
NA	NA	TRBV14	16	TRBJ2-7	CASSQDSSRLSYEQYF	TGTGCCAGCAGCCAAGATAGCAGCCGACTAAGCTACGAGCAGTACTTC
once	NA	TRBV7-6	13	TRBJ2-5	CASSFRVRETQYF	TGTGCCAGCAGCTTCCGGGTTCGAGAGACCCAGTACTTC
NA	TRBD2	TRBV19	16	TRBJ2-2	CASSRLAGDFTGELFF	TGTGCCAGTAGTAGACTAGCGGGGGATTTCACCGGGGAGCTGTTTTTT
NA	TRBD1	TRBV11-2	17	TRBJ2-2	CASSYYATGRDTGELFF	TGTGCCAGCAGCTACTACGCGACAGGGCGGGACACCGGGGAGCTGTTTTTT
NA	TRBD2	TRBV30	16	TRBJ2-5	CAWSAGLAGGQETQYF	TGTGCCTGGAGTGCAGGACTAGCGGGGGGGCAAGAGACCCAGTACTTC
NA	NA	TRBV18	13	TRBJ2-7	CASSPDRSYEQYF	TGTGCCAGCTCACCAGACAGATCCTACGAGCAGTACTTC